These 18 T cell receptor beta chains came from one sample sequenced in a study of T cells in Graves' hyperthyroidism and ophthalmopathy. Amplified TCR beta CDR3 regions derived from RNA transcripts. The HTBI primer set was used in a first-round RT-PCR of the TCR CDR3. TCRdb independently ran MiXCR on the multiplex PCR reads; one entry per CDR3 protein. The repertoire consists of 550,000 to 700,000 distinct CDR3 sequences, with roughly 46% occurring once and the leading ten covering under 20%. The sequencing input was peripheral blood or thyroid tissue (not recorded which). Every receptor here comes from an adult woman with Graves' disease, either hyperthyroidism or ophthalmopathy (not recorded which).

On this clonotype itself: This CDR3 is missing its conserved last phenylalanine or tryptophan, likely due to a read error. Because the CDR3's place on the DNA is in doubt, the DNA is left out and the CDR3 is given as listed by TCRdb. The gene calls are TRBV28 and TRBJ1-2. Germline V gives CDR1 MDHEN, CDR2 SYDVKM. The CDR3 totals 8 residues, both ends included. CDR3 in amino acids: CASSPHLL.

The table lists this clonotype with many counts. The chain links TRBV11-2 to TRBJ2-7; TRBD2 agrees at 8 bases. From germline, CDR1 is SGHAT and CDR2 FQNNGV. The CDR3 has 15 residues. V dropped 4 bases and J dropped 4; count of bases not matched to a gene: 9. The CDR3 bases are TGTGCCAGCAGCTCCCAGGTCGCGGGAGGTTACGAGCAGTACTTC. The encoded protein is CASSSQVAGGYEQYF. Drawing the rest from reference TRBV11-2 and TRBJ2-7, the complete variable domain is EAGVAQSPRYKIIEKRQSVAFWCNPISGHATLYWYQQILGQGPKLLIQFQNNGVVDDSQLPKDRFSAERLKGVDSTLKIQPAKLEDSAVYLCASSSQVAGGYEQYFGPGTRLTVT.

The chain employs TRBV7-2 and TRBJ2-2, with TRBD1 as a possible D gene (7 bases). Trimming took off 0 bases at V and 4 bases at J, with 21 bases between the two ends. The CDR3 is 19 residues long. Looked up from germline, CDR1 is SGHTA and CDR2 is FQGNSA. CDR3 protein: CASSLARQGWRAGTGELFF. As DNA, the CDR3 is TGTGCCAGCAGCTTAGCCCGACAGGGATGGAGGGCGGGCACCGGGGAGCTGTTTTTT.

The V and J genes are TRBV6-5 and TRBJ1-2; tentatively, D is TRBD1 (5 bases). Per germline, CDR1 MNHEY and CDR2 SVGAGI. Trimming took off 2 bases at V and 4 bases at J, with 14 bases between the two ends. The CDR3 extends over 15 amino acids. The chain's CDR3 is CASSYQHRPLYGYTF. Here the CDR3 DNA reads TGTGCCAGCAGTTACCAGCACAGGCCCCTCTATGGCTACACCTTC.

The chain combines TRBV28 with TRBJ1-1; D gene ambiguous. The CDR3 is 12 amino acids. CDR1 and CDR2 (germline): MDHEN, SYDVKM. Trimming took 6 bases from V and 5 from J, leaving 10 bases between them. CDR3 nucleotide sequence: TGTGCCAGCAGGCTTGACGGAACTGAAGCTTTCTTT. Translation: CASRLDGTEAFF. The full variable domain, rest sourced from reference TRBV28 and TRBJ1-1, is DVKVTQSSRYLVKRTGEKVFLECVQDMDHENMFWYRQDPGLGLRLIYFSYDVKMKEKGDIPEGYSVSREKKERFSLILESASTNQTSMYLCASRLDGTEAFFGQGTRLTVV.

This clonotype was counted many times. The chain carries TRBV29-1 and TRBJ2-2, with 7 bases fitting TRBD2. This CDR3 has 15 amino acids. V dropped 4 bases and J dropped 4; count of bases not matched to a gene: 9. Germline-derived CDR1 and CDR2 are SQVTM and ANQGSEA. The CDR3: CSVVSPGGLTGELFF. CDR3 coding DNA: TGCAGCGTTGTTTCCCCGGGAGGACTCACCGGGGAGCTGTTTTTT.

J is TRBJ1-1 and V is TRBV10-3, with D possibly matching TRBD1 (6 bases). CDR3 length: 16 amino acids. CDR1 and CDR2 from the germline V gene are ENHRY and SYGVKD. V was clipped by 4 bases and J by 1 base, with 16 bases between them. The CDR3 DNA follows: TGTGCCATCAGTGGGTCGATACGGGGGCGGAACACTGAAGCTTTCTTT. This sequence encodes CAISGSIRGRNTEAFF.

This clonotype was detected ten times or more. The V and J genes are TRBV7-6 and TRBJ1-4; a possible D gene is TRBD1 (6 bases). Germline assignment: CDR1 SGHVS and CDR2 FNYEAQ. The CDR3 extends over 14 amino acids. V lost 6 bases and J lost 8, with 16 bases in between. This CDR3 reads CASSSGQSGEKLFF. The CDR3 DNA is TGTGCCAGCAGTTCAGGACAGAGTGGAGAAAAACTGTTTTTT.

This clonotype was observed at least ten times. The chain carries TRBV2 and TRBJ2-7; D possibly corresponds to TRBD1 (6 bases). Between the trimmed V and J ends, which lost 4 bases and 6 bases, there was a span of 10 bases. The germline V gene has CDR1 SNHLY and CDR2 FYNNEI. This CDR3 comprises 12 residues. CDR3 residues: CASSATGCEQYF. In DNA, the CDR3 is TGTGCCAGCAGTGCAACAGGGTGCGAGCAGTACTTC.

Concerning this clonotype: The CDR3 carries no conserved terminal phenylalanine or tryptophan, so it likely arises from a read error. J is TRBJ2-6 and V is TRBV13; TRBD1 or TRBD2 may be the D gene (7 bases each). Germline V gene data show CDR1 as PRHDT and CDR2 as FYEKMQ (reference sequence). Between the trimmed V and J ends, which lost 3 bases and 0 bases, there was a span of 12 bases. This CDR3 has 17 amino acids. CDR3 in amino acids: CASSFRGGYSGANVLTP. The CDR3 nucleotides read TGTGCCAGCAGCTTCAGGGGGGGTTACTCTGGGGCCAACGTCCTGACTCCA.

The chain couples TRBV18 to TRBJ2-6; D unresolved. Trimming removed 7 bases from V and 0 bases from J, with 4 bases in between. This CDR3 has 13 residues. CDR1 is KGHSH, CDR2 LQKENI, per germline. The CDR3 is CASFPSGANVLTF. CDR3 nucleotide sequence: TGTGCCAGCTTCCCCTCTGGGGCCAACGTCCTGACTTTC.

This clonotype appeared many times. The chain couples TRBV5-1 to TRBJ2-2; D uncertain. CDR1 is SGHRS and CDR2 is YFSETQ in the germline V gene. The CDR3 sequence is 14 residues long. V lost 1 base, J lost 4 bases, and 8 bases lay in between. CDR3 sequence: CASSLSASTGELFF. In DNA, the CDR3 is TGCGCCAGCAGCTTGTCGGCGAGCACCGGGGAGCTGTTTTTT.

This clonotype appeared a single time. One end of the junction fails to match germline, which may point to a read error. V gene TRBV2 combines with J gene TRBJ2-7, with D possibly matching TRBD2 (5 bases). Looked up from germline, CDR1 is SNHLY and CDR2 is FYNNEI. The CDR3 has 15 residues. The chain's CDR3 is CASSDLRANTGELYF. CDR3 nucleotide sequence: TGTGCCAGCAGTGACCTGAGGGCGAACACCGGGGAGCTGTACTTC.

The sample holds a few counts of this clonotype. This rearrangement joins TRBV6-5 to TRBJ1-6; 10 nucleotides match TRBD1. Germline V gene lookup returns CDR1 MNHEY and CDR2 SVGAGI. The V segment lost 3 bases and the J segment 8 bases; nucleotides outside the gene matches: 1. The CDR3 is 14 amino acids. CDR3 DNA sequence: TGTGCCAGCAGTTATGGGACAGGGGATTCACCCCTCCACTTT. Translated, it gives CASSYGTGDSPLHF.

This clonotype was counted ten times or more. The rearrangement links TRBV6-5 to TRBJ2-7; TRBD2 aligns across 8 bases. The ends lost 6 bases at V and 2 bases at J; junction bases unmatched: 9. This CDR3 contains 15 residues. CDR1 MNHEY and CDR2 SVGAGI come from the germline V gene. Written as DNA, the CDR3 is TGTGCCAGCAGGTCGGGGCTAGCGGGTCCCTACGAGCAGTACTTC. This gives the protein CASRSGLAGPYEQYF.

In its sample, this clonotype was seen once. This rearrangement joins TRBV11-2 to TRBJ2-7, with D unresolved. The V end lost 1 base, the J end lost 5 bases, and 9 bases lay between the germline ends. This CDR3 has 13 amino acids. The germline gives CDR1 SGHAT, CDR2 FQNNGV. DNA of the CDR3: TGTGCCAGCAGCTTAGTTGGGGTCCACGAGCAGTACTTC. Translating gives CASSLVGVHEQYF.

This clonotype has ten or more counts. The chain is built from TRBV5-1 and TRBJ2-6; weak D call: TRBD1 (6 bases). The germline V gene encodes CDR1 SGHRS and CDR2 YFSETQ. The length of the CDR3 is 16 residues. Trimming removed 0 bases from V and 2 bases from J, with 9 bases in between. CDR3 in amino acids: CASSLVWGPGANVLTF. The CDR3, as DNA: TGCGCCAGCAGCTTGGTTTGGGGGCCTGGGGCCAACGTCCTGACTTTC.

The CDR3 region has the DNA TGTGCCAGCAGCATCAGACAGTTTGGGAAACTGTTTTTT. Translated, it gives CASSIRQFGKLFF. The chain recombines TRBV7-9 with TRBJ1-4; the D gene is possibly TRBD1 (5 bases). The CDR3 extends over 13 amino acids. Looked up from germline, CDR1 is SEHNR and CDR2 is FQNEAQ (reference sequence). The V gene lost 5 bases and the J gene lost 11 bases, with 15 bases spanning the gap.